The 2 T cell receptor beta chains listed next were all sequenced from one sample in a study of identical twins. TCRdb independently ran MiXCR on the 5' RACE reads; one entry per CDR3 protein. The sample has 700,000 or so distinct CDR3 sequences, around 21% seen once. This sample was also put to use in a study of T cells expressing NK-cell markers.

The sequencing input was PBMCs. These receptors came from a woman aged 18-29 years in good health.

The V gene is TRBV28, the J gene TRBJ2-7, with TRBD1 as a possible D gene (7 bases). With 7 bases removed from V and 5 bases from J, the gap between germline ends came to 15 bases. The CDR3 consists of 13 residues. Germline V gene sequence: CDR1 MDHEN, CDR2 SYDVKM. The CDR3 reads CASTRGGGDEQYF. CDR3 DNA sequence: TGTGCCAGCACCCGAGGAGGGGGCGACGAGCAGTACTTC.

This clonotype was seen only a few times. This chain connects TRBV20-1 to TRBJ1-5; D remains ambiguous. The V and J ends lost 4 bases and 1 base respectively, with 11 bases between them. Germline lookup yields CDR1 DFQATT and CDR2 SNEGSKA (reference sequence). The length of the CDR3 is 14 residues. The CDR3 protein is CSATRGGSNQPQHF. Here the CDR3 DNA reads TGCAGTGCTACCCGAGGCGGCAGCAATCAGCCCCAGCATTTT.